This entry features one T cell receptor beta chain sequence. Its antigen is not identified. In making TCR cDNA, 5'RACE template switching added a universal primer site and UMIs to it. TCRdb used MiXCR to reprocess the 5' RACE reads, holding one entry per CDR3 protein. The sample shows a few hundred thousand distinct CDR3 sequences, approximately 8% of them seen only once. The data derive from a study of T cells after yellow fever vaccination. The CDR3 runs 13 residues. Trimming removed 0 bases from V and 5 bases from J, with 8 bases in between. Looked up from germline, CDR1 is SGHNT and CDR2 is YYREEE (reference sequence). General observations from the study: Highly abundant clonotypes carried over from the bulk population could end up in FACS-sorted repertoires as contaminants. Of the clonotypes, a small share occurred in both CD4 and CD8 compartments. At around 95% for CD4 and just over 85% for CD8, most primary-vaccination clones showed up again after the booster.

Sequenced here: CD4+ T cells sorted from PBMCs, sampled 5 days after the yellow fever booster vaccination. The clonotype was recovered from a man in his late teens or twenties who received the YFV17D yellow fever vaccine. J is TRBJ2-5 and V is TRBV5-4; D gene unclear. The CDR3 DNA sequence: TGTGCCAGCAGCTTGGCGGCTGACGAGACCCAGTACTTC. It codes for CASSLAADETQYF.